The 2 T cell receptor beta chains reported below all come from one sample, sequenced in a study of blood T cell repertoires in COVID-19. Sequencing was performed with immunoSEQ multiplex PCR; in TCRdb, only in-frame clones are kept and a portion is missing. The sample carries 140,000 or so clones, under 85% recorded once. The sample taken for sequencing was peripheral blood. The receptors shown here come from a man aged 45 to 65 with active or convalescent COVID-19.

The genes are TRBV6-1 and TRBJ1-4, with D uncertain. The CDR3 runs 12 residues. Germline-derived CDR1 and CDR2 are MNHNS and SASEGT. Between the trimmed V and J ends, which lost 2 bases and 4 bases, there was a span of 2 bases. The CDR3 DNA is TGTGCCAGCAGTGAACTTAATGAAAAACTGTTTTTT. This gives the protein CASSELNEKLFF.

This clone was counted a few times. V is TRBV5-6 and J is TRBJ1-2; TRBD1 agrees at 9 bases. Germline V lookup: CDR1 SGHDT, CDR2 YYEEEE. The V segment lost 4 bases and the J segment 7 bases; nucleotides outside the gene matches: 8. This CDR3 is 14 amino acids long. The CDR3 here is CASSPGTGSGGYTF. CDR3 bases: TGTGCCAGCAGCCCCGGGACAGGGAGCGGTGGCTACACCTTC.